Below, one T cell receptor (beta chain) is given with its context. This table comes from immunoSEQ multiplex PCR, and its TCRdb copy is limited to in-frame clones, with some not included. This sample has about 13,000 clones; 65% to 85% occur once, and the top ten carry around 35%. The CDR3 is made up of 16 amino acids. The germline V and J ends were trimmed by 0 bases and 5 bases, with 17 bases remaining between them. CDR1 SGHRS and CDR2 YFSETQ come from the germline V gene. These data come from a study of OX40 agonist ivuxolimab in advanced cancers. V is TRBV5-1 and J is TRBJ2-5; D might be TRBD1 (5 bases). The starting material was CD4+ or CD8+ T cells sorted from blood, obtained in a trial of the OX40 agonist ivuxolimab. This receptor was identified in an adult with an advanced solid tumor such as melanoma, head and neck, liver or kidney cancer. The CDR3 nucleotides are TGCGCCAGCAGCTTGGGGCAACCAGGGCTACGTGAGACCCAGTACTTC. It encodes CASSLGQPGLRETQYF.